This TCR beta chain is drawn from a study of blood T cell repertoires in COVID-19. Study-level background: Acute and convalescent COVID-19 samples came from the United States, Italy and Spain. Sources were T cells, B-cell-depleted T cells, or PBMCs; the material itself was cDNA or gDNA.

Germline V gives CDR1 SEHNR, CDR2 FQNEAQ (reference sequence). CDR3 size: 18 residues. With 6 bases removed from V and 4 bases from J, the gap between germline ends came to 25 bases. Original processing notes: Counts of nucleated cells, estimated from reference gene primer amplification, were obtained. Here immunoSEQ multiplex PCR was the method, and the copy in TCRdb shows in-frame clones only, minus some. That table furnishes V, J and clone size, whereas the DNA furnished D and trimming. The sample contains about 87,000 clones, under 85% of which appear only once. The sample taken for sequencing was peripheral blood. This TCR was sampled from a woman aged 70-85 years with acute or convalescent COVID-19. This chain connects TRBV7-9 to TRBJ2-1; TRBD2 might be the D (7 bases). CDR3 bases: TGTGCCAGCAGTACACCACTGGGGGGGCCCCTAATATACAATGAGCAGTTCTTC. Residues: CASSTPLGGPLIYNEQFF.